This T cell receptor beta chain is drawn from a study of blood T cell repertoires in COVID-19. The assay was immunoSEQ multiplex PCR, and TCRdb's table has in-frame clones only and misses some. The table records 75,000 to 90,000 clones, around 88% of them present only once. This TCR derives from a man in his forties or fifties with active COVID-19. What was sequenced was peripheral blood.

This CDR3 is CASSSYRGRSNQPQHF. The CDR3, as DNA: TGTGCCAGTAGTAGCTACAGGGGGCGCAGCAATCAGCCCCAGCATTTT. The V gene is TRBV19, the J gene TRBJ1-5; 9 nucleotides agree with TRBD1. The CDR3 length is 16 residues. The germline gives CDR1 LNHDA, CDR2 SQIVND (reference sequence). V was clipped by 4 bases and J by 1 base; unmatched bases: 5.